This T cell receptor beta chain was sequenced in a study of CD8 T cells in ankylosing spondylitis. Germline-derived CDR1 and CDR2 are SQVTM and ANQGSEA. The CDR3 is 14 residues long. With 3 bases removed from V and 4 bases from J, the gap between germline ends came to 13 bases. Study findings and constraints: Several of the motif variants were reported before in synovial fluid and blood from reactive arthritis. Ankylosing spondylitis blood appeared to carry a characteristic TCR beta motif of roughly 8 highly homologous variants.

Quantitative barcoded 5'-RACE was used to prepare TCR beta libraries. TCRdb called the 5' RACE reads again in MiXCR, with one record for every CDR3 protein. Of some 150,000 distinct CDR3 sequences in the sample, under 45% were seen once. With respect to this clonotype: What it binds is unknown.

The sequencing sample was made of synovial fluid, either unsorted or a sorted T cell fraction (not recorded which). This TCR derives from a male donor with ankylosing spondylitis. The rearrangement links TRBV29-1 to TRBJ2-1; tentatively, D is TRBD2 (5 bases). CDR3 sequence: CSVDSLAGYNEQFF. The CDR3 DNA reads as TGCAGCGTTGATTCCCTAGCTGGTTACAATGAGCAGTTCTTC.